This TCR beta chain was obtained from a study of blood T cell repertoires in COVID-19. Per the authors' pipeline: How many nucleated cells were present was estimated from reference gene primer amplification. Profiling relied on immunoSEQ multiplex PCR, and the TCRdb table lists in-frame clones only, not all of them. That table supplies the V and J calls and clone size; D and trimming were determined from the DNA. Among 150,000 or so clones, roughly nine tenths were seen once, and the ten largest hold about 4.1%. The study recruited people aged roughly 18 to 100 years across around 24 US areas. Assignment of participants to cohorts was predicated upon participant-reported clinical history. Shortly before study entry, within 2 weeks, exposed participants had met a COVID-19 case. The length of the CDR3 is 17 residues. Germline V gene lookup returns CDR1 SEHNR and CDR2 FQNEAQ (reference sequence). The V end lost 5 bases, the J end lost 1 base, and 20 bases lay between the germline ends.

The sequencing sample was made of PBMCs or T cells enriched from blood (not recorded which). The source is a woman aged 40 to 50 who had been exposed to COVID-19. This chain links TRBV7-9 with TRBJ1-1; unclear D gene. Written as DNA, the CDR3 is TGTGCCAGCAGCACCCAAAGGACGGGAAGCGAGAACACTGAAGCTTTCTTT. This encodes CASSTQRTGSENTEAFF.